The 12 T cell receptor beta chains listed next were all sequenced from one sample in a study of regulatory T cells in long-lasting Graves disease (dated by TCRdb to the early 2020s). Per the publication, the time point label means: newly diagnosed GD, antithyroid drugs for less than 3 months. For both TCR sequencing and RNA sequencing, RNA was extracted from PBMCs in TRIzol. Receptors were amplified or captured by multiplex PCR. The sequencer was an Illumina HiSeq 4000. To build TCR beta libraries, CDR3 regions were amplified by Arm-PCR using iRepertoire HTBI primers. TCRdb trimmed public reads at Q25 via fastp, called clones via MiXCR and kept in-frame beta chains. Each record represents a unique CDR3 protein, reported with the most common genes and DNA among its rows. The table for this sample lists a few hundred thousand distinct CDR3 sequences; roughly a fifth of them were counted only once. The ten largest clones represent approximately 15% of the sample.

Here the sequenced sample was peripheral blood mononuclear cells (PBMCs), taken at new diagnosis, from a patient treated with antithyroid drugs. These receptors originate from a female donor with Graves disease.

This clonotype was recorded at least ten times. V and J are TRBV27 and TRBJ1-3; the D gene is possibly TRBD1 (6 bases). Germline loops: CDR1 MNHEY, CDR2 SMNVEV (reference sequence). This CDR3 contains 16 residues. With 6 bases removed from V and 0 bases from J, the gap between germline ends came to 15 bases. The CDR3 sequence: CASSSGRDTSGNTIYF. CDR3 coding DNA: TGTGCCAGCAGCTCGGGAAGGGACACCTCTGGAAACACCATATATTTT.

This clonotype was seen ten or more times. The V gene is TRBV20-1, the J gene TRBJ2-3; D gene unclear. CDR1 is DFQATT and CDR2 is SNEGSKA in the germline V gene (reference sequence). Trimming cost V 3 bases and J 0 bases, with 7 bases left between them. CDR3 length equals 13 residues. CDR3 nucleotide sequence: TGCAGTGCTAGGGCCACTAGCACAGATACGCAGTATTTT. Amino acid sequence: CSARATSTDTQYF.

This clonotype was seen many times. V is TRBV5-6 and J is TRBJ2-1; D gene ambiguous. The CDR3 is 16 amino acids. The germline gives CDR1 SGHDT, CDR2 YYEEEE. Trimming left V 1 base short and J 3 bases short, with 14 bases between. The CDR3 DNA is TGTGCCAGCAGCTTGATGTCGGCTACCCTCTACAATGAGCAGTTCTTC. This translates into CASSLMSATLYNEQFF.

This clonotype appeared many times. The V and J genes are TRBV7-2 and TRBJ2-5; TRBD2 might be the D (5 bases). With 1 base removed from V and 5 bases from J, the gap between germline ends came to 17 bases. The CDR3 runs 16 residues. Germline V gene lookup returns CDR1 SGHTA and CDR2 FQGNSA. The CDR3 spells CASSLVQAGSGETQYF. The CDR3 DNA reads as TGTGCCAGCAGCTTAGTTCAGGCGGGTTCCGGGGAGACCCAGTACTTC.

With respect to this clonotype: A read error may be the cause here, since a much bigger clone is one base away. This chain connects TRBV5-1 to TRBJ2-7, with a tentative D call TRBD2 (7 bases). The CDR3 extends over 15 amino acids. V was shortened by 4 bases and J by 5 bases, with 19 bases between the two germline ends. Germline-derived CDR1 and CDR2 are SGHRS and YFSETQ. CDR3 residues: CASSPEGGRAHEQYF. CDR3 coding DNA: TGCGCCAGCAGCCCCGAGGGGGGGCGCGCCCACGAGCAGTACTTC.

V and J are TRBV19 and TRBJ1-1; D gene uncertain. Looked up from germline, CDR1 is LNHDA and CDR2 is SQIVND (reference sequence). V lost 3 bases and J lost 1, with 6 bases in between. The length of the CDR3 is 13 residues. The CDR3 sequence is CASSMFGNTEAFF. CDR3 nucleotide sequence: TGTGCCAGTAGTATGTTCGGGAACACTGAAGCTTTCTTT.

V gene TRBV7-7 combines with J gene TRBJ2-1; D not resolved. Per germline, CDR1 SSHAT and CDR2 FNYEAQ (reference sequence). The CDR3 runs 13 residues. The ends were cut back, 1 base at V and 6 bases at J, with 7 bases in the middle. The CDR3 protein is CASSLGASNEQFF. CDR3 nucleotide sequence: TGTGCCAGCAGCTTAGGAGCGAGCAATGAGCAGTTCTTC.

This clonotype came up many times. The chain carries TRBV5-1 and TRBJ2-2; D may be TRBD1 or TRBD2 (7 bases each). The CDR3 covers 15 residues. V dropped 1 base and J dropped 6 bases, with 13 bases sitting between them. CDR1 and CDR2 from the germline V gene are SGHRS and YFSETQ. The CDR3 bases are TGCGCCAGCAGCTTGTCTTCAGGGGGGGCCGGGGAGCTGTTTTTT. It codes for CASSLSSGGAGELFF.

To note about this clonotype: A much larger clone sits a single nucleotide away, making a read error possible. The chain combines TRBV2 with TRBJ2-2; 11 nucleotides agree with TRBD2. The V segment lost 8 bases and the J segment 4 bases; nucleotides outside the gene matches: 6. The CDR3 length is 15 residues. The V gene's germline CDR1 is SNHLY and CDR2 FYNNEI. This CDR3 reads CASSLAGEGTGELFF. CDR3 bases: TGTGCCAGCTCACTAGCGGGAGAAGGCACCGGGGAGCTGTTTTTT.

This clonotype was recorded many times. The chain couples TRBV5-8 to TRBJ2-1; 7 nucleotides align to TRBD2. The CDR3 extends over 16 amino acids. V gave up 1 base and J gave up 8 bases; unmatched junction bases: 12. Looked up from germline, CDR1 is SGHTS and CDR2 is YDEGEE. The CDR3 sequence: CASSLYLGLDFDEQFF. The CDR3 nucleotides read TGTGCCAGCAGCTTGTACCTCGGACTAGATTTCGATGAGCAGTTCTTC.

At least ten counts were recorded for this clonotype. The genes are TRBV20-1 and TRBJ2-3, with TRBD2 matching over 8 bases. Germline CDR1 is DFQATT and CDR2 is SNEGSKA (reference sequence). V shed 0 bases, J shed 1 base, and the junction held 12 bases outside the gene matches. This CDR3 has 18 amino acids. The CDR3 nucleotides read TGCAGTGCTAGAGATCCGCTTACGGCGGGGGGCGGCACAGATACGCAGTATTTT. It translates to CSARDPLTAGGGTDTQYF.

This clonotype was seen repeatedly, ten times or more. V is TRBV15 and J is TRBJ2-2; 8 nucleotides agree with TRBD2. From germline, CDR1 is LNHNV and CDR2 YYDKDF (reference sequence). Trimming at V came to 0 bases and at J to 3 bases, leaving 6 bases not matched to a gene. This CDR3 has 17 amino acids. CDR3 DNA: TGTGCCACCAGCAGAGATAGGAGCGGGGGAGACACCGGGGAGCTGTTTTTT. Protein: CATSRDRSGGDTGELFF.